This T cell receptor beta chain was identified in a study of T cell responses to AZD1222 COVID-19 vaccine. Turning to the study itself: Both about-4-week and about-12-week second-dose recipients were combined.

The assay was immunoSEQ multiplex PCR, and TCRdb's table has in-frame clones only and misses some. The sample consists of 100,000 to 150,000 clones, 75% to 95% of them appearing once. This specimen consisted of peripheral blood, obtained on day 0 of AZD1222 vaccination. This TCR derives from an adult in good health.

CDR3 amino acids: CASSASRDLQPQHF. DNA for the CDR3: TGTGCCAGTAGTGCATCCCGGGATCTACAGCCCCAGCATTTT. This sequence joins TRBV19 and TRBJ1-5, with D hard to call. CDR3 length equals 14 residues. The V end lost 5 bases, the J end lost 7 bases, and 15 bases lay between the germline ends. Germline CDR1 is LNHDA and CDR2 is SQIVND (reference sequence).